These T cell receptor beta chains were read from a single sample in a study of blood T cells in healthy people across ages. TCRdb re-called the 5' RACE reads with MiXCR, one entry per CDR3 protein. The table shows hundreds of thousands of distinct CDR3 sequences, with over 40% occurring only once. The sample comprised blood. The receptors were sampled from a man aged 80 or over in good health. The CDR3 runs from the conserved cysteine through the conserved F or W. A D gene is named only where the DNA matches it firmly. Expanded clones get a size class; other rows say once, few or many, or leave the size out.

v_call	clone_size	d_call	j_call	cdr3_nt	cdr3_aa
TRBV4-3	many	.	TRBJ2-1	TGCGCCAGCAGCCAGGAAAAGCGTTCGAACAATGAGCAGTTCTTC	CASSQEKRSNNEQFF
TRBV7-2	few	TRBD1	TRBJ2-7	TGTGCCAGCAGCTCACGACCGGGACAGAGGTTCTACGAGCAGTACTTC	CASSSRPGQRFYEQYF
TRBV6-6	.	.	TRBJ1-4	TGTGCCAGCAGTCAAGGATCTGGAACTAATGAAAAACTGTTTTTT	CASSQGSGTNEKLFF
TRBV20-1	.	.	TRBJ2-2	TGCAGTGCTAGAGTACAGCTTAAAACCGGGGAGCTGTTTTTT	CSARVQLKTGELFF
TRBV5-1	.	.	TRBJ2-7	TGCGCCAGCAGCTTGGAGGGGGGGGCCTACAATGAGCAGTACTTC	CASSLEGGAYNEQYF
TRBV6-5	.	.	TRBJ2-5	TGTGCCAGCAGATCGGACGGACTCAGGGGAGAGACCCAGTACTTC	CASRSDGLRGETQYF
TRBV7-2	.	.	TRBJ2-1	TGTGCCAGCAGCTTCTTGGGAATGGGGAAAGTAAATGAGCGGTTCTTC	CASSFLGMGKVNERFF
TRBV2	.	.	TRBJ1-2	TGTGCCAGCAGCGAAACAGGGCCAGCTAACTATGGCTACGCCTTC	CASSETGPANYGYAF
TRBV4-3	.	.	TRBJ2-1	TGCGCCAGCAGCCAAGATAACATTGGGCGGGTTACCTACAATGAGCAGTTCTTC	CASSQDNIGRVTYNEQFF
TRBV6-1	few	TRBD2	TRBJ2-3	TGTGCCAGCAGACTGACGACTAGCGGAGATAGCACAGATACGCAGTATTTT	CASRLTTSGDSTDTQYF
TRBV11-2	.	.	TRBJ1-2	TGTGCCAGCAGCGTACAGTCTACGACTGGTGGCTACACCTTC	CASSVQSTTGGYTF